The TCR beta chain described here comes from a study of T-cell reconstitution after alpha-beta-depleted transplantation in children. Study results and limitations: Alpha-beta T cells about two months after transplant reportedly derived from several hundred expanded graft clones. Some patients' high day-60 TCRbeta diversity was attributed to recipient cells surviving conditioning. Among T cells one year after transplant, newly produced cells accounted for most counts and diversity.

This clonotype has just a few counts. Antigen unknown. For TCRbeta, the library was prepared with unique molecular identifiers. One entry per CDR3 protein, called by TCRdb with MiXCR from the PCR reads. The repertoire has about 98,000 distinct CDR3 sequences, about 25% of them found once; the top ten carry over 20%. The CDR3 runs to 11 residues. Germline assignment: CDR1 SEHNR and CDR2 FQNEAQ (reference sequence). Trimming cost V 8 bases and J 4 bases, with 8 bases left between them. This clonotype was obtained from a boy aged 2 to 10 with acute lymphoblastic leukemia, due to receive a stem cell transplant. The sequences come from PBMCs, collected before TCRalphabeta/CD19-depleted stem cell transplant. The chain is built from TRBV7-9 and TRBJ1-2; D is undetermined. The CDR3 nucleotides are TGTGCCAGCGCGGCAGGCTATGGCTACACCTTC. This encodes CASAAGYGYTF.